This T cell receptor (beta chain) stems from a study of blood T cells in healthy people across ages. Study-level information: Per every two T cells, about one barcoded beta molecule was captured by template switching.

The table lists this clonotype with a count of one. As yet, its antigen is unknown. Combining a sample-barcoded 5' primer with a J-beta primer mix, a second PCR ran for 7 to 11 cycles. The study obtained at least 3 million CDR3-containing paired-end reads from every sample. TCRdb reprocessed the 5' RACE reads with MiXCR, giving one entry per CDR3 protein. The repertoire consists of about a million distinct CDR3 sequences, with roughly 51% occurring once and the leading ten covering roughly 23%. Study conclusions and caveats: CMV infection status of these donors was not known.

V was pared by 4 bases and J by 0 bases, with 15 bases of the junction left unmatched. Germline V gene lookup returns CDR1 SGHAT and CDR2 FQNNGV. The CDR3 totals 20 residues. The source is a woman aged 60-70 years in good health. The V call is TRBV11-2, the J call TRBJ2-1; 10 bases are a match to TRBD2. Sequenced: blood. The CDR3 sequence is CASSSPGLARGPSSYNEQFF. The CDR3 nucleotides are TGTGCCAGCAGCTCGCCGGGACTAGCGAGAGGGCCGAGCTCCTACAATGAGCAGTTCTTC.